This T cell receptor beta chain was captured by sequencing in a study of monozygotic twins with inflammatory bowel disease. The CDR3 is 16 amino acids. Per germline, CDR1 SGHVS and CDR2 FQNEAQ. Donors each contributed one blood sample measuring 2.5 ml. UMIs bearing a 6-nucleotide sample barcode were added through template switching. TCRdb re-called the 5' RACE reads; every CDR3 protein appears as one record, without DNA. This sample's clone table lists about 350,000 distinct CDR3 sequences. This TCR was sampled from a human donor with ulcerative colitis or Crohn's disease, or a healthy co-twin of an affected twin (not recorded which). The chain combines TRBV7-8 with TRBJ1-5; TCRdb returns TRBD1, unconfirmable since there is no DNA. The material sequenced was blood. The CDR3 here is CASSFDRGQGNQPQHF. The entire variable domain, with the rest obtained from reference TRBV7-8 and TRBJ1-5, is as follows: GAGVSQSPRYKVAKRGQDVALRCDPISGHVSLFWYQQALGQGPEFLTYFQNEAQLDKSGLPSDRFFAERPEGSVSTLKIQRTQQEDSAVYLCASSFDRGQGNQPQHFGDGTRLSIL.